A single sample is the source of the 25 T cell receptor beta chains below, sequenced in a study of cytomegalovirus exposure and HLA in healthy donors. Repertoires were generated with immunoSEQ multiplex PCR, while TCRdb's copy carries only in-frame clones and drops some. The table lists around 190,000 clones, around 84% of them singletons. The sample taken for sequencing was PBMCs. The receptors derive from a man aged 18 to 29 in good health and CMV-seropositive.

The rearrangement links TRBV7-8 to TRBJ2-7; 10 bases fit TRBD1. The germline gives CDR1 SGHVS, CDR2 FQNEAQ. V dropped 5 bases and J dropped 2; count of bases not matched to a gene: 9. CDR3 length: 16 amino acids. CDR3 in amino acids: CASSANAGTGAYEQYF. DNA of the CDR3: TGTGCCAGCAGCGCTAATGCCGGGACAGGGGCCTACGAGCAGTACTTC.

This chain joins TRBV9 and TRBJ2-7; D gene uncertain. The CDR3 has 14 amino acids. The V end lost 0 bases, the J end lost 1 base, and 8 bases lay between the germline ends. Germline values: CDR1 SGDLS, CDR2 YYNGEE. CDR3 sequence reads: CASSVDTASYEQYF. The CDR3 nucleotides are TGTGCCAGCAGCGTAGATACAGCATCCTACGAGCAGTACTTC.

V is TRBV19 and J is TRBJ2-1; 7 nucleotides match TRBD2. Germline lookup yields CDR1 LNHDA and CDR2 SQIVND (reference sequence). The CDR3 consists of 15 residues. The V and J ends lost 1 base and 4 bases, in that order; junction bases with no gene match: 4. DNA of the CDR3: TGTGCCAGTAGTATAGTTAGCGGGCCTTACAATGAGCAGTTCTTC. This encodes CASSIVSGPYNEQFF. Supplemented by reference TRBV19 and TRBJ2-1, the full variable domain reads DGGITQSPKYLFRKEGQNVTLSCEQNLNHDAMYWYRQDPGQGLRLIYYSQIVNDFQKGDIAEGYSVSREKKESFPLTVTSAQKNPTAFYLCASSIVSGPYNEQFFGPGTRLTVL.

There are a few counts of this clone. CDR3 protein: CASSPGMGQGQPQHF. CDR3 DNA: TGCGCCAGCAGCCCAGGGATGGGACAGGGTCAGCCCCAGCATTTT. The chain couples TRBV4-1 to TRBJ1-5; 9 positions match TRBD1. Germline CDR1 and CDR2: MGHRA and YSYEKL. CDR3 length: 15 residues. V shed 4 bases and J 6 bases; nucleotides not matched to a gene: 7.

The chain uses TRBV25-1 and TRBJ2-1, with 13 bases matching TRBD2. Trimming cost V 5 bases and J 4 bases; bases outside gene matches: 8. The CDR3 has 17 amino acids. Looked up from germline, CDR1 is MGHDK and CDR2 is SYGVNS. This CDR3 is CASSPPGLAGLYNEQFF. CDR3 sequence (DNA): TGTGCCAGCAGTCCCCCGGGACTAGCGGGATTATACAATGAGCAGTTCTTC. The whole variable domain, remainder taken from reference TRBV25-1 and TRBJ2-1, is EADIYQTPRYLVIGTGKKITLECSQTMGHDKMYWYQQDPGMELHLIHYSYGVNSTEKGDLSSESTVSRIRTEHFPLTLESARPSHTSQYLCASSPPGLAGLYNEQFFGPGTRLTVL.

The chain combines TRBV28 with TRBJ1-5, with 9 bases aligning to TRBD1. CDR3 length: 17 amino acids. In germline, CDR1 is MDHEN, CDR2 SYDVKM. V dropped 6 bases and J dropped 1; count of bases not matched to a gene: 10. CDR3 residues: CASSVPGQGGSNQPQHF. For the CDR3, the DNA is TGTGCCAGCAGCGTACCGGGACAGGGTGGAAGCAATCAGCCCCAGCATTTT.

As regards this clone: One end of the junction varies from germline; a read error may be responsible. This CDR3 is also generated by other DNA sequences in the sample. The chain links TRBV2 to TRBJ2-7; TRBD1 is a possible D gene (5 bases). From germline, CDR1 is SNHLY and CDR2 FYNNEI. CDR3 size: 12 residues. Here the CDR3 DNA reads TGTGCCAGCCAGGGTAGGTCCTACGAGCAATACTTC. Translating it yields CASQGRSYEQYF.

The chain uses TRBV4-1 and TRBJ1-2, with 10 bases aligning to TRBD1. V shed 3 bases, J shed 4 bases, and the junction held 11 bases outside the gene matches. The CDR3 sequence is 17 residues long. In germline, CDR1 is MGHRA, CDR2 YSYEKL. The CDR3 is CASSQARQGASSYGYTF. The CDR3 nucleotides read TGCGCCAGCAGCCAGGCTAGACAGGGGGCGTCGAGCTATGGCTACACCTTC.

This CDR3 is CSAFTGSEQYF. The CDR3 DNA reads TGCAGTGCTTTTACAGGGTCCGAGCAGTACTTC. V gene TRBV20-1 combines with J gene TRBJ2-7; TRBD1 might be the D (6 bases). This CDR3 spans 11 amino acids. Per the germline V gene, CDR1 is DFQATT and CDR2 is SNEGSKA (reference sequence). V lost 5 bases to trimming and J lost 6 bases, with 11 bases between them.

The chain uses TRBV5-1 and TRBJ1-3; no firm D call. Looked up from germline, CDR1 is SGHRS and CDR2 is YFSETQ. The germline V and J ends were trimmed by 2 bases and 0 bases, with 9 bases remaining between them. This CDR3 comprises 15 residues. CDR3 DNA: TGCGCCAGCAGCTTCCGGGGTCTCTCTGGAAACACCATATATTTT. It encodes CASSFRGLSGNTIYF.

The V gene is TRBV19, the J gene TRBJ2-7, with D maybe TRBD1 (5 bases). This CDR3 has 17 residues. The V end lost 5 bases, the J end lost 2 bases, and 22 bases lay between the germline ends. The germline gives CDR1 LNHDA, CDR2 SQIVND (reference sequence). CDR3 residues: CASSPPSLRDSAYEQYF. The CDR3, as DNA: TGTGCCAGTAGTCCACCATCTCTCAGGGATTCGGCCTACGAGCAGTACTTC.

This sequence joins TRBV6-5 and TRBJ1-2; the match to TRBD1 covers 11 bases. The CDR3 length is 15 residues. CDR1 MNHEY and CDR2 SVGAGI come from the germline V gene. V shed 7 bases, J shed 7 bases, and the junction held 11 bases outside the gene matches. This chain's CDR3 is CASTVTGTGGSGYTF. The CDR3 region has the DNA TGTGCCAGCACGGTGACCGGGACAGGGGGATCTGGCTACACCTTC.

J is TRBJ1-2 and V is TRBV28; 7 bases align to TRBD1. V lost 6 bases to trimming and J lost 1 base; unmatched junction nucleotides: 8. Germline loops: CDR1 MDHEN, CDR2 SYDVKM. The CDR3 sequence is 15 residues long. CDR3 nucleotides: TGTGCCAGCAGCTCCCCTGGGACAGATAACTATGGCTACACCTTC. Translated, it gives CASSSPGTDNYGYTF.

V is TRBV13 and J is TRBJ2-5; 9 bases line up with TRBD2. J gave up 2 bases and V 5 bases, and 9 bases lay outside the gene matches. Germline V lookup: CDR1 PRHDT, CDR2 FYEKMQ (reference sequence). The CDR3 runs 16 residues. CDR3 residues: CASSPTGGGVQETQYF. CDR3 DNA: TGTGCCAGCAGCCCTACTGGCGGGGGGGTTCAAGAGACCCAGTACTTC.

The V gene is TRBV12-5, the J gene TRBJ2-1; a weak D match, TRBD2 (6 bases). The CDR3 is 15 amino acids. V was cut by 4 bases and J by 0 bases, with 10 bases left in between. The germline V gene encodes CDR1 LGHNT and CDR2 FRNRAP. The CDR3 DNA is TGTGCTAGTGGTTCCCGGGGACTCTCCTACAATGAGCAGTTCTTC. This encodes CASGSRGLSYNEQFF.

The J gene is TRBJ1-5, the V gene TRBV18; D unclear. Germline CDR1 is KGHSH and CDR2 is LQKENI. Trimming shortened V by 5 bases and J by 2 bases, and 19 bases separated the two germline ends. The CDR3 length is 17 residues. CDR3 sequence: CASSEGRGFLGNQPQHF. The CDR3 DNA reads TGTGCCAGCTCAGAAGGACGCGGGTTCCTGGGCAATCAGCCCCAGCATTTT.

V usage is TRBV5-1 and J usage is TRBJ1-4; no clear D gene. The V end lost 4 bases, the J end lost 7 bases, and 17 bases lay between the germline ends. CDR1 is SGHRS, CDR2 YFSETQ, per germline. The CDR3 has 15 amino acids. The CDR3 nucleotides are TGCGCCAGCAGCGCTGGAGAAAGCGGACTTGAAAAACTGTTTTTT. Amino acids: CASSAGESGLEKLFF.

This chain connects TRBV6-6 to TRBJ2-1; 11 nucleotides line up with TRBD2. CDR3 size: 15 residues. CDR1 is MNHNY, CDR2 SVGAGI, per germline (reference sequence). Losses at the gene ends were 6 bases for V and 0 bases for J; bases not matched to a gene: 1. The CDR3 protein is CASRTSGSSYNEQFF. The CDR3 DNA follows: TGTGCCAGCAGAACTAGCGGGAGCTCCTACAATGAGCAGTTCTTC.

The chain employs TRBV28 and TRBJ2-7, with no clear D. The V end lost 5 bases, the J end lost 4 bases, and 9 bases lay between the germline ends. This CDR3 region has 12 residues. Germline CDR1 and CDR2: MDHEN and SYDVKM. DNA for the CDR3: TGTGCCAGCAGTCGAATACTTTACGAGCAGTACTTC. Amino acid sequence: CASSRILYEQYF.

This clone came up once. The rearrangement uses TRBV9 and TRBJ2-3; 14 bases match TRBD2. CDR3 length: 15 residues. Per the germline V gene, CDR1 is SGDLS and CDR2 is YYNGEE. The V segment lost 4 bases and the J segment 6 bases; nucleotides outside the gene matches: 4. The CDR3 spells CASSPGTSGGDTQYF. The CDR3 DNA is TGTGCCAGCAGCCCAGGGACTAGCGGGGGTGATACGCAGTATTTT.

V gene TRBV6-1 combines with J gene TRBJ2-1, with a weak D call TRBD2 (7 bases). The CDR3 loop spans 16 amino acids. Trimming removed 4 bases at V and 8 bases at J, with 21 bases between. Per germline, CDR1 MNHNS and CDR2 SASEGT. CDR3 sequence (DNA): TGTGCCAGCAGTGCCATGGGGGCGGGAGACGCGGATGAGCAGTTCTTC. Translated: CASSAMGAGDADEQFF.

The rearrangement joins TRBV7-9 to TRBJ2-1, with D unresolved. V was pared by 6 bases and J by 3 bases, with 3 bases between. This CDR3 region has 11 residues. Per germline, CDR1 SEHNR and CDR2 FQNEAQ (reference sequence). CDR3 sequence reads: CASSRYNEQFF. The CDR3 DNA follows: TGTGCCAGCAGTCGCTACAATGAGCAGTTCTTC.

The chain joins TRBV18 to TRBJ2-3, with TRBD2 identical over 10 bases. The CDR3 loop spans 17 amino acids. Germline values: CDR1 KGHSH, CDR2 LQKENI. The ends lost 4 bases at V and 0 bases at J; junction bases unmatched: 7. This chain's CDR3 is CASSQLAGFSSTDTQYF. The CDR3 nucleotides read TGTGCCAGCTCACAACTAGCGGGGTTTTCTAGCACAGATACGCAGTATTTT. Combining the CDR3 with reference TRBV18 and TRBJ2-3 gives the whole variable domain NAGVMQNPRHLVRRRGQEARLRCSPMKGHSHVYWYRQLPEEGLKFMVYLQKENIIDESGMPKERFSAEFPKEGPSILRIQQVVRGDSAAYFCASSQLAGFSSTDTQYFGPGTRLTVL.

In this sample, this clone turned up many times. The chain employs TRBV28 and TRBJ1-2; 7 bases fit TRBD1. This CDR3 has 14 amino acids. The germline V gene has CDR1 MDHEN and CDR2 SYDVKM. The J segment lost 1 base and the V segment lost 5 bases, leaving 4 bases of the junction unmatched. CDR3 nucleotide sequence: TGTGCCAGCAGTACAGGGGCCGTTAACTATGGCTACACCTTC. Translating gives CASSTGAVNYGYTF.

The chain uses TRBV2 and TRBJ1-1; D is undetermined. Deletions cut 8 bases from V and 3 bases from J, with 13 bases between. This CDR3 has 13 amino acids. Germline CDR1 is SNHLY and CDR2 is FYNNEI. This chain's CDR3 is CASGLAEYTEAFF. For the CDR3, the DNA is TGTGCCAGCGGTTTGGCGGAGTACACTGAAGCTTTCTTT.